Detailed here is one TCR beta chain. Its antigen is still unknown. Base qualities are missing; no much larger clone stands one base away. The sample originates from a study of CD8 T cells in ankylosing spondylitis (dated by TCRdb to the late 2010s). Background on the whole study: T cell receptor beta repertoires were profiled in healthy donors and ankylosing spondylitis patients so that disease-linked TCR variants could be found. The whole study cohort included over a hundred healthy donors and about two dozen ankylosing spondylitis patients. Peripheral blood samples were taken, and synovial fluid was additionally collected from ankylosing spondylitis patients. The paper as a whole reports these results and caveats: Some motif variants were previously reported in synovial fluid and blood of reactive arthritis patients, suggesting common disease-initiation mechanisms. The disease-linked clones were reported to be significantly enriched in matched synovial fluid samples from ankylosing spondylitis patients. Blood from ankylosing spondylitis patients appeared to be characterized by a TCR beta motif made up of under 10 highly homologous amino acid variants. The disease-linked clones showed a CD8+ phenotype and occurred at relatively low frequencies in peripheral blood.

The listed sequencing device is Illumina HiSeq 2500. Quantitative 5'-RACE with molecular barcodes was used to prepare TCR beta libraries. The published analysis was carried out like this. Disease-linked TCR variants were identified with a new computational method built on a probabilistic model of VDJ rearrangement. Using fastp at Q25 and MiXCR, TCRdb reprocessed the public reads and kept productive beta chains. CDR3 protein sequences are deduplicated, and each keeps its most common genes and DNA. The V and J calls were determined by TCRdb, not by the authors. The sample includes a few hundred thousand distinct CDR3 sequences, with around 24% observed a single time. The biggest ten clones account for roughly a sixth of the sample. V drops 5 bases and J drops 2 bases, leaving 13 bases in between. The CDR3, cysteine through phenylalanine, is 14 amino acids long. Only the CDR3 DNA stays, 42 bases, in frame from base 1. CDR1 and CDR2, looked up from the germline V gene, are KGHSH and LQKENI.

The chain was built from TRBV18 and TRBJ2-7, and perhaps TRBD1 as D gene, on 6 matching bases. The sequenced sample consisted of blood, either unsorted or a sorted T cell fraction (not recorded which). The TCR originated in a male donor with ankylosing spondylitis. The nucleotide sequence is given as TGTGCCAGCTCATCACAGGGACCCACCTACGAGCAGTACTTC. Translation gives CASSSQGPTYEQYF.